Each of the 4 T cell receptor beta chains below was sequenced from the same sample in a study of cytomegalovirus exposure and HLA in healthy donors. The PCR was carried out with 60 Vbeta primers and 13 Jbeta primers. Profiling relied on immunoSEQ multiplex PCR, and the TCRdb table lists in-frame clones only, not all of them. The sample holds approximately 160,000 clones, roughly 82% seen once. The sequencing input was PBMCs. All receptors derive from a girl aged 5-17 years in good health and CMV-seropositive.

The rearrangement uses TRBV19 and TRBJ1-5, with D tentatively TRBD1 (5 bases). Germline-derived CDR1 and CDR2 are LNHDA and SQIVND (reference sequence). V gave up 5 bases and J gave up 0 bases, with 11 bases separating them. This CDR3 has 15 amino acids. The CDR3, as DNA: TGTGCCAGTAGTCCCTGGACATCTAGCAATCAGCCCCAGCATTTT. Translated, it gives CASSPWTSSNQPQHF.

V usage is TRBV5-1 and J usage is TRBJ1-1, with 7 bases matching TRBD1. CDR1 is SGHRS, CDR2 YFSETQ, per germline. The length of the CDR3 is 15 residues. Germline trimming cut 5 bases from V and 5 bases from J; bases unmatched to any gene: 12. CDR3 protein: CASRYRGDPRTEAFF. CDR3 nucleotides: TGCGCCAGCAGATACAGGGGCGACCCGAGGACTGAAGCTTTCTTT.

This sequence joins TRBV5-6 and TRBJ2-1; 8 nucleotides align to TRBD2. Looked up from germline, CDR1 is SGHDT and CDR2 is YYEEEE. There are 19 residues in the CDR3. V gave up 0 bases and J gave up 4 bases; unmatched junction bases: 15. The CDR3 DNA is TGTGCCAGCAGCTTGGGGGGAGGGGTCGGGCTAGCGGGTTACAATGAGCAGTTCTTC. It encodes CASSLGGGVGLAGYNEQFF.

This rearrangement joins TRBV7-6 to TRBJ2-7, with D perhaps TRBD1 (6 bases). Trimming pared 3 bases from V and 1 base from J, leaving 7 bases between. The length of the CDR3 is 13 residues. Germline V gives CDR1 SGHVS, CDR2 FNYEAQ. CDR3 amino acids: CASSLGHSYEQYF. In nucleotides, the CDR3 is TGTGCCAGCAGCTTGGGACATTCCTACGAGCAGTACTTC.